Below are 9 T cell receptor beta chains sequenced from a single sample in a study of follicular helper T cells after annual influenza vaccination. Assay: immunoSEQ multiplex PCR; the TCRdb copy retains only in-frame clones and omits some. The data show about 11,000 clones, roughly four fifths seen once. The sample in question was CXCR5- memory CD4+ T cells sorted from blood, obtained 6 weeks after influenza vaccination. Source of these receptors: an adult who received the influenza vaccine.

V usage is TRBV4-2 and J usage is TRBJ1-1; tentative D call: TRBD1 (6 bases). CDR1 is LGHNA and CDR2 is YNFKEQ in the germline V gene. The CDR3 is 15 residues long. The V gene lost 4 bases and the J gene lost 1 base, with 13 bases spanning the gap. The CDR3 DNA sequence: TGTGCCAGCAGCCCGGGGGCGAATGGGAACACTGAAGCTTTCTTT. This encodes CASSPGANGNTEAFF.

V is TRBV6-5 and J is TRBJ2-7; unclear D gene. The CDR3 runs 15 residues. Trimming cost V 6 bases and J 9 bases, with 24 bases left between them. Germline V CDR1 and CDR2: MNHEY, SVGAGI. The CDR3 is CASSPPGALKVGQYF. The CDR3 DNA is TGTGCCAGCAGCCCTCCGGGCGCCCTGAAAGTTGGGCAGTACTTC.

This rearrangement joins TRBV6-5 to TRBJ1-5; 7 bases map to TRBD1. Germline V gene lookup returns CDR1 MNHEY and CDR2 SVGAGI. J was trimmed by 7 bases and V by 6 bases; bases with no gene match: 12. The CDR3 spans 15 residues. The CDR3 protein is CASRRRTGVLQPQHF. CDR3 sequence (DNA): TGTGCCAGCAGACGTAGAACAGGGGTTCTACAGCCCCAGCATTTT.

This clone turned up a few times. The chain joins TRBV6-6 to TRBJ2-7; D unclear. Germline V CDR1 and CDR2: MNHNY, SVGAGI (reference sequence). The V end was cut by 6 bases, the J end by 6 bases, with 9 bases between. The CDR3 runs to 11 residues. CDR3 in amino acids: CASSDKGEQYF. CDR3 sequence (DNA): TGTGCCAGCAGCGATAAGGGCGAGCAGTACTTC.

This rearrangement joins TRBV6-5 to TRBJ1-4; 9 nucleotides align to TRBD1. Germline CDR1 and CDR2: MNHEY and SVGAGI. The CDR3 length is 15 residues. V was clipped by 6 bases and J by 5 bases; unmatched bases: 7. CDR3 coding DNA: TGTGCCAGCAGACAGGGGGCATCTAGAAATGAAAAACTGTTTTTT. This sequence encodes CASRQGASRNEKLFF.

This chain connects TRBV4-2 to TRBJ1-4; 9 nucleotides align to TRBD1. The length of the CDR3 is 15 residues. Germline V CDR1 and CDR2: LGHNA, YNFKEQ. Trimming took 1 base from V and 7 from J; bases not matched to a gene: 4. DNA of the CDR3: TGTGCCAGCAGCCAAGCGGGACAGGGAGGTGAAAAACTGTTTTTT. This translates into CASSQAGQGGEKLFF.

There are a few counts of this clone. The rearrangement uses TRBV7-8 and TRBJ2-7, with D perhaps matching TRBD2 (6 bases). Trimming stripped 5 bases from V and 4 bases from J, with 12 bases between. The length of the CDR3 is 13 residues. Looked up from germline, CDR1 is SGHVS and CDR2 is FQNEAQ. DNA for the CDR3: TGTGCCAGCAGCCGGGGGTTCGGGTACGAGCAGTACTTC. This sequence encodes CASSRGFGYEQYF.

This clone was seen just once. V and J are TRBV5-6 and TRBJ1-6; D is undetermined. Trimming took off 2 bases at V and 9 bases at J, with 12 bases between the two ends. The CDR3 covers 14 residues. Germline values: CDR1 SGHDT, CDR2 YYEEEE. The CDR3 bases are TGTGCCAGCAGCTTTGTTAGGGTGGGTTCACCCCTCCACTTT. It codes for CASSFVRVGSPLHF.

J is TRBJ2-1 and V is TRBV27; 9 bases are a match to TRBD2. The CDR3 loop spans 17 amino acids. In germline, CDR1 is MNHEY, CDR2 SMNVEV (reference sequence). Losses at the gene ends were 6 bases for V and 7 bases for J; bases not matched to a gene: 16. The CDR3 sequence: CASSPRRAGGSGNEQFF. CDR3 nucleotides: TGTGCCAGCAGCCCACGACGAGCGGGAGGATCTGGGAATGAGCAGTTCTTC.